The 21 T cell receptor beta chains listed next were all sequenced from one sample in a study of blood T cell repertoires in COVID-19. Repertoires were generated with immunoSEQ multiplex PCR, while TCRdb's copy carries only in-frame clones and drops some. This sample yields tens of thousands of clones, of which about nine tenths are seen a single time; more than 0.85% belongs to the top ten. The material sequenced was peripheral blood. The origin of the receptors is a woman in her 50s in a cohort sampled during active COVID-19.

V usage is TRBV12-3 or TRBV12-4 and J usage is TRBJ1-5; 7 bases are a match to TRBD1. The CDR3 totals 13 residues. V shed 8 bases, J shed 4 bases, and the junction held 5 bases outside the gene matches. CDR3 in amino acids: CASGGTDNQPQHF. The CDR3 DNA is TGTGCCAGCGGCGGGACAGATAATCAGCCCCAGCATTTT.

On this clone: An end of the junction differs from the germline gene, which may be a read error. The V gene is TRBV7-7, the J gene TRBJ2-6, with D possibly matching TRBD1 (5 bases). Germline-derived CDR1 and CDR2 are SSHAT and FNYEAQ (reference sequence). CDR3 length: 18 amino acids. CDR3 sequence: CASSLPRQGDGGANVLTF. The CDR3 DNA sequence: TGTGCTAGCAGCTTACCCCGGCAGGGTGACGGTGGGGCCAACGTCCTGACTTTC.

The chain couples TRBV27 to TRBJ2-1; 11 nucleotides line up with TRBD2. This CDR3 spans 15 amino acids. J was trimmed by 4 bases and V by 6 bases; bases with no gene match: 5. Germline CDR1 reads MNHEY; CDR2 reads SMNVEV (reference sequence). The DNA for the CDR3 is TGTGCCAGCAGCACGGGACTAGCGGTGTACAATGAGCAGTTCTTC. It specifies CASSTGLAVYNEQFF.

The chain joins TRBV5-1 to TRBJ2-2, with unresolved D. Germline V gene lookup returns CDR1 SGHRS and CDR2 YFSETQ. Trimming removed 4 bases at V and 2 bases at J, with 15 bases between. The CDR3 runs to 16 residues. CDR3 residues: CASSPRTSFNTGELFF. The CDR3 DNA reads TGCGCCAGCAGCCCTAGAACCTCCTTTAACACCGGGGAGCTGTTTTTT.

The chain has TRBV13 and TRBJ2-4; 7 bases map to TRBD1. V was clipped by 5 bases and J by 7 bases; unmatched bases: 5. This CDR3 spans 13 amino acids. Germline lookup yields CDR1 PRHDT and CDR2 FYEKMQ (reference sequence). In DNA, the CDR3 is TGTGCCAGCAGCCGTAACAGGGGTAACATTCAGTACTTC. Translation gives CASSRNRGNIQYF.

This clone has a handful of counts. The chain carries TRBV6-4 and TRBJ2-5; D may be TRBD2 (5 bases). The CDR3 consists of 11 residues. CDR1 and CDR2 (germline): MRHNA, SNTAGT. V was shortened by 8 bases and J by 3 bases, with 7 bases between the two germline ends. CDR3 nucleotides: TGTGCCAGCCACGGGGAAGAGACCCAGTACTTC. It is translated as CASHGEETQYF.

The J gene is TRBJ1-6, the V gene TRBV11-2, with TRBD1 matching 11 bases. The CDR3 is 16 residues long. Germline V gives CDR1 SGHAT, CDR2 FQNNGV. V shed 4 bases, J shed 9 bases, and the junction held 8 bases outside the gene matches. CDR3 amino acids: CASSSGTGGFGSPLHF. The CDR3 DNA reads TGTGCCAGCAGCTCCGGGACAGGGGGATTTGGTTCACCCCTCCACTTT.

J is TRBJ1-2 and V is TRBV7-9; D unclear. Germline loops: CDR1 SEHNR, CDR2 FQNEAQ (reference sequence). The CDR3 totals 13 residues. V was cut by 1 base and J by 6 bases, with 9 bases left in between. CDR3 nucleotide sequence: TGTGCCAGCAGCTTAGAGACATGGGATGGCTACACCTTC. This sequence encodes CASSLETWDGYTF. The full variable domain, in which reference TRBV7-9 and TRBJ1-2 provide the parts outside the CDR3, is DTGVSQNPRHKITKRGQNVTFRCDPISEHNRLYWYRQTLGQGPEFLTYFQNEAQLEKSRLLSDRFSAERPKGSFSTLEIQRTEQGDSAMYLCASSLETWDGYTFGSGTRLTVV.

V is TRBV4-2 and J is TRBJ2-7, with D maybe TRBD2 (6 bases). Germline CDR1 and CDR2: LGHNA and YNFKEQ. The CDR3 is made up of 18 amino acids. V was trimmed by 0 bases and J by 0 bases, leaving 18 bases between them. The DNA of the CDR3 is TGTGCCAGCAGCCAAGATTGGTACGGGGGAGGTTTCTCCTACGAGCAGTACTTC. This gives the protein CASSQDWYGGGFSYEQYF.

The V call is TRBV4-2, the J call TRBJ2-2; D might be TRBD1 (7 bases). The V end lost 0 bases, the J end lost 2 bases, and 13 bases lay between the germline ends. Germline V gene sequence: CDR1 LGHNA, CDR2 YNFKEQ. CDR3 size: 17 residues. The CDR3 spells CASSQDAGQPNTGELFF. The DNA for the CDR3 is TGTGCCAGCAGCCAAGACGCGGGACAGCCAAACACCGGGGAGCTGTTTTTT.

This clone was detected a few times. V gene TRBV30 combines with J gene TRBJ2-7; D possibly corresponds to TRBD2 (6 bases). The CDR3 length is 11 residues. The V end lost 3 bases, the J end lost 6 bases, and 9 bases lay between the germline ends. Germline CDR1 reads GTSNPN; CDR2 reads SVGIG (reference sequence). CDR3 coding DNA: TGTGCCTGGAGCTCCGGGGGCGAGCAGTACTTC. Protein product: CAWSSGGEQYF.

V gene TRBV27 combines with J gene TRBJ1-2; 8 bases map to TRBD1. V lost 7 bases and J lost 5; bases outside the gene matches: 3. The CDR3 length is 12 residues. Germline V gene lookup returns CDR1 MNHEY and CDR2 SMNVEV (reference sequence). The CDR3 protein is CASKDRAYGYTF. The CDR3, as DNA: TGTGCCAGCAAGGACAGGGCGTATGGCTACACCTTC.

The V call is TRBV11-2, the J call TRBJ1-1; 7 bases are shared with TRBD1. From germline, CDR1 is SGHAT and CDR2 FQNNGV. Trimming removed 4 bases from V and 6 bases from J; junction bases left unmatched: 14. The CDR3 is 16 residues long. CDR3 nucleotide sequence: TGTGCCAGCAGCTCGCCCAGGGGGTTTGGTGTGGCTGAAGCTTTCTTT. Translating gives CASSSPRGFGVAEAFF.

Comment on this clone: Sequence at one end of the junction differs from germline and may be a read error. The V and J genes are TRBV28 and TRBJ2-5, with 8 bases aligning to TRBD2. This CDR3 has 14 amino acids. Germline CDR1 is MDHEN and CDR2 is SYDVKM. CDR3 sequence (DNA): TGTGCCAGCAGTCCCGGACTAGCCCAAAAGACCCAGTACTTC. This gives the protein CASSPGLAQKTQYF. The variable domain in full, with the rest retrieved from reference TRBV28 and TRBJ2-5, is DVKVTQSSRYLVKRTGEKVFLECVQDMDHENMFWYRQDPGLGLRLIYFSYDVKMKEKGDIPEGYSVSREKKERFSLILESASTNQTSMYLCASSPGLAQKTQYFGPGTRLLVL.

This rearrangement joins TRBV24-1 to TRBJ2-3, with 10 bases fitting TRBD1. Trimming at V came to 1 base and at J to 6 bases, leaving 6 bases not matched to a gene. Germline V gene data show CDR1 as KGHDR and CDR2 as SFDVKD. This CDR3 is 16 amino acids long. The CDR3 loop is CATSDFGTGAGDTQYF. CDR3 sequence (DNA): TGTGCCACCAGTGATTTTGGGACAGGGGCAGGGGATACGCAGTATTTT.

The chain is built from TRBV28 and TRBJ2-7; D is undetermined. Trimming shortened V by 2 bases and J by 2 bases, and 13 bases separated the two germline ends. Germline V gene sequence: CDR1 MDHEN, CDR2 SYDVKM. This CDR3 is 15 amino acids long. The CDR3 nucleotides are TGTGCCAGCAGTTTAAGGTGGCGGCCTACCTACGAGCAGTACTTC. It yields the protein CASSLRWRPTYEQYF.

The CDR3 bases are TGTGCCAGTAGTATGGCCGGGACAGGGGGCACAGATACGCAGTATTTT. Protein sequence: CASSMAGTGGTDTQYF. The chain couples TRBV19 to TRBJ2-3; TRBD1 aligns across 10 bases. V was clipped by 3 bases and J by 1 base; unmatched bases: 4. This CDR3 contains 16 residues. Germline CDR1 LNHDA, CDR2 SQIVND (reference sequence).

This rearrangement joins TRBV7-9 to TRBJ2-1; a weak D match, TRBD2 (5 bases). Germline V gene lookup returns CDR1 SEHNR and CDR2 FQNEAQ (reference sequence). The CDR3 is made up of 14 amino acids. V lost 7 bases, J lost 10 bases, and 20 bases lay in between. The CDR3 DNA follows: TGTGCCAGCATCACCAGTGGACTCCCTGGGGAGCAGTTCTTC. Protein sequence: CASITSGLPGEQFF. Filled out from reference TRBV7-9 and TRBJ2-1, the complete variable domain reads DTGVSQNPRHKITKRGQNVTFRCDPISEHNRLYWYRQTLGQGPEFLTYFQNEAQLEKSRLLSDRFSAERPKGSFSTLEIQRTEQGDSAMYLCASITSGLPGEQFFGPGTRLTVL.

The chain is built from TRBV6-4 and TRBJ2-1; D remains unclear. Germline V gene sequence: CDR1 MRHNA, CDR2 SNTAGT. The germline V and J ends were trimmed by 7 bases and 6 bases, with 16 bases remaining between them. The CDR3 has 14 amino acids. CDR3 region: CASKQSLASNEQFF. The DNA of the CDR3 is TGTGCCAGCAAGCAATCTCTCGCGAGCAATGAGCAGTTCTTC.

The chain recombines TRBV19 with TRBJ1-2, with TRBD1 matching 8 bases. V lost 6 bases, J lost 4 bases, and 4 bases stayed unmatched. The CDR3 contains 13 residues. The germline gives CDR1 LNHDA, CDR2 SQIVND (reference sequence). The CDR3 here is CASRPTGVYGYTF. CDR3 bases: TGTGCCAGTAGGCCGACAGGGGTCTATGGCTACACCTTC.

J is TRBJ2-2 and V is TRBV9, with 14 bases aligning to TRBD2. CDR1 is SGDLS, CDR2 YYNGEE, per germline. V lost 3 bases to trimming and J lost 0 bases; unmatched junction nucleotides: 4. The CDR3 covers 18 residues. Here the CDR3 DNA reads TGTGCCAGCAGCGCCGGACTAGCGGGAGGTTCGAACACCGGGGAGCTGTTTTTT. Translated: CASSAGLAGGSNTGELFF.